This T cell receptor beta chain was documented in a study of shared clonotypes between healthy human individuals. Study-level background: Used for every donor were three CD4 naive, three CD4 memory, two CD8 naive and one CD8 memory plate. Study-wide findings and caveats: Generally, naive subsets came out with larger estimated richness than memory subsets. An expected dependence of interdonor clonotype sharing on sequencing depth was noted.

Points on this clone: What it binds is unknown. At the DNA level, this CDR3 is encoded by other sequences in the same sample as well.

The CDR3 has 12 amino acids. Germline CDR1 is MNHNY and CDR2 is SVGAGI (reference sequence). Trimming stripped 4 bases from V and 0 bases from J, with 3 bases between. Generated by immunoSEQ multiplex PCR, the TCRdb table keeps only in-frame clones and is missing some. The data contain 950,000 to 1,300,000 clones, approximately 76% of them singletons. This chain connects TRBV6-6 to TRBJ1-1; D not resolved. The TCR sequence derives from a man aged 18 to 30 in good health. The specimen sequenced was memory CD4+ T cells sorted from blood. Subset indicated: CD45RA-negative fraction. The chain's CDR3 is CASSSVNTEAFF. The CDR3, as DNA: TGTGCCAGCAGTTCGGTGAACACTGAAGCTTTCTTT.